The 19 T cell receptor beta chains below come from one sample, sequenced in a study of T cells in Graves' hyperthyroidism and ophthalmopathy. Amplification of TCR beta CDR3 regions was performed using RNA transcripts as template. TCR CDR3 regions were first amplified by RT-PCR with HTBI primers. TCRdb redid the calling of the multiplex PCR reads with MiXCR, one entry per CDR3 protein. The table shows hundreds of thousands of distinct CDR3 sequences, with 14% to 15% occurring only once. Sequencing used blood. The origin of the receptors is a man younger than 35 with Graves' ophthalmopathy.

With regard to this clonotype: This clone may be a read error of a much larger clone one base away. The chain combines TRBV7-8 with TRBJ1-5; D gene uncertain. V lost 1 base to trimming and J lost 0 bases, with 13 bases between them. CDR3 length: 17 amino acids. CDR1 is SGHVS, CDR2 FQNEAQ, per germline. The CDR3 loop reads CASSLGTGAHSNQPQHF. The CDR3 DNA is TGTGCCAGCAGCTTAGGGACGGGCGCTCATAGCAATCAGCCCCAGCATTTT.

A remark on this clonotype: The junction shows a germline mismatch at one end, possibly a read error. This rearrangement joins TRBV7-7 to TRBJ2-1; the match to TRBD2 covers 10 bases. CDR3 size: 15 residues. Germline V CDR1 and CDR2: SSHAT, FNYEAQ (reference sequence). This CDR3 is CASSIGTSEYNEQFF. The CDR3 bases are TGTGCTAGCAGCATTGGGACTAGCGAGTACAATGAGCAGTTCTTC.

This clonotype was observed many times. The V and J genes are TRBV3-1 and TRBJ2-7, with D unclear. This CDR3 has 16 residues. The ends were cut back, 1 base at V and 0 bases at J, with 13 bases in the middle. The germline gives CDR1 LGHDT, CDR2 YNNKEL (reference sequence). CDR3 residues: CASSQGGQILSYEQYF. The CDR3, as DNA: TGTGCCAGCAGCCAAGGGGGTCAGATACTCTCCTACGAGCAGTACTTC.

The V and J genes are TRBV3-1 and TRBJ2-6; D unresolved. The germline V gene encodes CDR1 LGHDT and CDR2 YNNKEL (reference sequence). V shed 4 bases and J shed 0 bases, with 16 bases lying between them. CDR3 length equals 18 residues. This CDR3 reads CASSPFVSAYSGANVLTF. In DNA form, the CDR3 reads TGTGCCAGCAGCCCTTTTGTCAGCGCGTACTCTGGGGCCAACGTCCTGACTTTC.

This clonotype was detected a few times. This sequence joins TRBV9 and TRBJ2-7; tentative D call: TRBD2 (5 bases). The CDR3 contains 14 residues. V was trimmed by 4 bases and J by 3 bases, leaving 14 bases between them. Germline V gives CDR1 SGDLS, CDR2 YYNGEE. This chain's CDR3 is CASSPDPEGYEQYF. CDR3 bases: TGTGCCAGCAGCCCAGACCCTGAGGGCTACGAGCAGTACTTC.

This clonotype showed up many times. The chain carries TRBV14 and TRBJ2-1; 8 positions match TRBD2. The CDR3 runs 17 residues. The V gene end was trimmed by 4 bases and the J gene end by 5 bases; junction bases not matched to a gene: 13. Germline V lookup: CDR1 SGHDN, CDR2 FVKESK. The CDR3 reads CASSPRIASGSDNEQFF. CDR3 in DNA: TGTGCCAGCAGCCCCAGAATCGCCAGCGGGAGCGACAATGAGCAGTTCTTC.

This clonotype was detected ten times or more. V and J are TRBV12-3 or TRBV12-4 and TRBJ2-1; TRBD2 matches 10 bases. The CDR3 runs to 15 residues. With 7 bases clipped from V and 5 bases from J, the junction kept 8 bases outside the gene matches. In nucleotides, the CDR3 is TGTGCCAGCACCCCTAGCGGGAGAGGCCACAATGAGCAGTTCTTC. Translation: CASTPSGRGHNEQFF.

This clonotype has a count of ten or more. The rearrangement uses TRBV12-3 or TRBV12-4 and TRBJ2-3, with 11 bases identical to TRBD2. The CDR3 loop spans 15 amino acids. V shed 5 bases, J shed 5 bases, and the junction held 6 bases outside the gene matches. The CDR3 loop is CASSITSGGEDTQYF. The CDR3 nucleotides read TGTGCCAGCAGTATCACTAGCGGGGGTGAAGATACGCAGTATTTT.

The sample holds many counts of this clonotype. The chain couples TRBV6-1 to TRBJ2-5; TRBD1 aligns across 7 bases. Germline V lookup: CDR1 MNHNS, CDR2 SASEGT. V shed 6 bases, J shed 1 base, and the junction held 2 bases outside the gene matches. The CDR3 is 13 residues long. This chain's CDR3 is CASSWDSQETQYF. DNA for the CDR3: TGTGCCAGCAGCTGGGACAGCCAAGAGACCCAGTACTTC.

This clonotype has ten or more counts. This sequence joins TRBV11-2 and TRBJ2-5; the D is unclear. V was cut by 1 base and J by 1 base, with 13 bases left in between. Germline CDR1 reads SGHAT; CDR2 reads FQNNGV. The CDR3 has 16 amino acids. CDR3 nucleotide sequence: TGTGCCAGCAGCTTAGCCCGAGCAGAACCCCAAGAGACCCAGTACTTC. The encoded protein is CASSLARAEPQETQYF.

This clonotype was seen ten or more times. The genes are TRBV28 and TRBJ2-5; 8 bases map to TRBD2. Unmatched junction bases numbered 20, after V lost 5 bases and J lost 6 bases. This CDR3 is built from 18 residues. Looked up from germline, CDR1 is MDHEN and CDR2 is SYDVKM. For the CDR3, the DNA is TGTGCCAGCAGTCTCCGTTTCAGCGGGAGCGCGGGCAGAAAGACCCAGTACTTC. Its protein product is CASSLRFSGSAGRKTQYF.

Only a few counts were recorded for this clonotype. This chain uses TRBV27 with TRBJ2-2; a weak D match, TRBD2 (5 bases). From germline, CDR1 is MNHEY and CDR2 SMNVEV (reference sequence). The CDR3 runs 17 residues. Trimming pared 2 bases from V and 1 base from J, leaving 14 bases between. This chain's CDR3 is CASSLMGGLGNTGELFF. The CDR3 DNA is TGTGCCAGCAGTTTAATGGGCGGGTTGGGGAACACCGGGGAGCTGTTTTTT.

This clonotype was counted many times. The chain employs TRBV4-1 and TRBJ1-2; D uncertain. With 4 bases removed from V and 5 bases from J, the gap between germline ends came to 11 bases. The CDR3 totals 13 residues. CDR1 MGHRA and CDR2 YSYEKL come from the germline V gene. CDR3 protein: CASSLLGEYGYTF. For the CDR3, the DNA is TGCGCCAGCAGCCTACTGGGAGAGTATGGCTACACCTTC.

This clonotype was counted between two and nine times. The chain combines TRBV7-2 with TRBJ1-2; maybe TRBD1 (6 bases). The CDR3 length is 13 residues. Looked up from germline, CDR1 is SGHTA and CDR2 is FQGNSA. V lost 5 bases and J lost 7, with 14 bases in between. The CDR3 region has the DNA TGTGCCAGCAGCCAGGACAGCGGCGTTGGCTACACCTTC. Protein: CASSQDSGVGYTF.

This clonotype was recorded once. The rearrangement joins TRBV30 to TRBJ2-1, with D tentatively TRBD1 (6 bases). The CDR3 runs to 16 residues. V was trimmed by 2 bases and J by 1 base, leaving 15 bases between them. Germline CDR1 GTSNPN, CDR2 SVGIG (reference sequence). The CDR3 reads CAWSSRQARSYNEQFF. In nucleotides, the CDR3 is TGTGCCTGGAGTTCCCGACAGGCGCGGTCCTACAATGAGCAGTTCTTC.

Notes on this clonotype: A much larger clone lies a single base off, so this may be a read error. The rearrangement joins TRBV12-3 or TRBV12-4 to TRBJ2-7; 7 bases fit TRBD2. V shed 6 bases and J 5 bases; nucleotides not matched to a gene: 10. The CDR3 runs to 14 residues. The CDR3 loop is CASSPGGFGHEQYF. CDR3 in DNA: TGTGCCAGCAGCCCCGGGGGGTTTGGCCACGAGCAGTACTTC.

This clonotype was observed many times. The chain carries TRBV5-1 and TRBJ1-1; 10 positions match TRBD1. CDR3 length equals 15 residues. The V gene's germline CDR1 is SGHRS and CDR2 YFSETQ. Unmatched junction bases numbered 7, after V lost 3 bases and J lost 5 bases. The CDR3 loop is CASSSRQGADTEAFF. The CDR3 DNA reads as TGCGCCAGCAGCTCGCGACAGGGGGCGGATACTGAAGCTTTCTTT.

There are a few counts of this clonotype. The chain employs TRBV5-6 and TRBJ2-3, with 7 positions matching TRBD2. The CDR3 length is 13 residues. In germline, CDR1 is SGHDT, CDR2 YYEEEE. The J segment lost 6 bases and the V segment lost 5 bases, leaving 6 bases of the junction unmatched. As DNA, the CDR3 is TGTGCCAGCAGATCTAGCGGCTCCGATACGCAGTATTTT. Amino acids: CASRSSGSDTQYF.

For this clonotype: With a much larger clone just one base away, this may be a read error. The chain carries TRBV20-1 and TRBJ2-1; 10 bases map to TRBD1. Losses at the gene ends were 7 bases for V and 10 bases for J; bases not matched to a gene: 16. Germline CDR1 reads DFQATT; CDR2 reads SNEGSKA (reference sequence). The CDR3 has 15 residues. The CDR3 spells CSGLDWDRGSYEQFF. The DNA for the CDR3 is TGCAGTGGCCTTGACTGGGACAGGGGCTCCTACGAGCAGTTCTTC.